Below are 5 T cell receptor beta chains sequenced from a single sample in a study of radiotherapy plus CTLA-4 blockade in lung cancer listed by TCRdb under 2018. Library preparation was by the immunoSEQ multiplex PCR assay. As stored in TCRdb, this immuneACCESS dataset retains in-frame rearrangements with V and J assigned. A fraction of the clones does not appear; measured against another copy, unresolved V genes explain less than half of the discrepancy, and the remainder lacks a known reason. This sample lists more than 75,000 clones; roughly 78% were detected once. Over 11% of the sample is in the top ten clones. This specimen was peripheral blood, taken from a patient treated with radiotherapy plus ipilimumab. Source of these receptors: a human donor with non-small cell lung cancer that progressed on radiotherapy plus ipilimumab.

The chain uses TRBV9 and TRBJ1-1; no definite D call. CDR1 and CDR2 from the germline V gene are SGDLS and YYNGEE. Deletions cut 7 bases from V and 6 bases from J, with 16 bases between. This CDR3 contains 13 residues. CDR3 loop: CASGLGVVSEAFF. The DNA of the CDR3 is TGTGCCAGCGGCCTGGGCGTGGTTTCTGAAGCTTTCTTT.

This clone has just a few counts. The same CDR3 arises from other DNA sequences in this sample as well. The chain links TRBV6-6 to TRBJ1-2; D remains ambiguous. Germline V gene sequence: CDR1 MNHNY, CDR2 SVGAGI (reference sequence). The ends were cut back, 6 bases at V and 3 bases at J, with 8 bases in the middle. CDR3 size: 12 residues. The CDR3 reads CASSLKDYGYTF. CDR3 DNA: TGTGCCAGCAGCCTCAAGGACTATGGCTACACCTTC.

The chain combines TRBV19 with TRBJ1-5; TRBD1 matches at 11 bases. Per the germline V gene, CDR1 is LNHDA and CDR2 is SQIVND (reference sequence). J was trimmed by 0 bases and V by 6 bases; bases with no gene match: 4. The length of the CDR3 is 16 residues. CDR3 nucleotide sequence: TGTGCCAGTAGGGACAGGGGGCTCGTTAGCAATCAGCCCCAGCATTTT. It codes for CASRDRGLVSNQPQHF. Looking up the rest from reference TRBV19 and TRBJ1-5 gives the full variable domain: DGGITQSPKYLFRKEGQNVTLSCEQNLNHDAMYWYRQDPGQGLRLIYYSQIVNDFQKGDIAEGYSVSREKKESFPLTVTSAQKNPTAFYLCASRDRGLVSNQPQHFGDGTRLSIL.

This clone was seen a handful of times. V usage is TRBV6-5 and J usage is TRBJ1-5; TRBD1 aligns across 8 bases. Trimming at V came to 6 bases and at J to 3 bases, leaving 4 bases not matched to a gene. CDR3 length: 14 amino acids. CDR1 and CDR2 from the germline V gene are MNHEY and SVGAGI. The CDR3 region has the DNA TGTGCCAGCAGCCACAGGGGGTTCAATCAGCCCCAGCATTTT. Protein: CASSHRGFNQPQHF.

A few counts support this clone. The CDR3 DNA is TGTGCCAGCAGCCAATTCTCTTCACCCCTCCACTTT. Protein product: CASSQFSSPLHF. The chain employs TRBV4-2 and TRBJ1-6; D is ambiguous. This CDR3 is built from 12 residues. Germline CDR1 is LGHNA and CDR2 is YNFKEQ. The V gene lost 2 bases and the J gene lost 9 bases, with 5 bases spanning the gap.